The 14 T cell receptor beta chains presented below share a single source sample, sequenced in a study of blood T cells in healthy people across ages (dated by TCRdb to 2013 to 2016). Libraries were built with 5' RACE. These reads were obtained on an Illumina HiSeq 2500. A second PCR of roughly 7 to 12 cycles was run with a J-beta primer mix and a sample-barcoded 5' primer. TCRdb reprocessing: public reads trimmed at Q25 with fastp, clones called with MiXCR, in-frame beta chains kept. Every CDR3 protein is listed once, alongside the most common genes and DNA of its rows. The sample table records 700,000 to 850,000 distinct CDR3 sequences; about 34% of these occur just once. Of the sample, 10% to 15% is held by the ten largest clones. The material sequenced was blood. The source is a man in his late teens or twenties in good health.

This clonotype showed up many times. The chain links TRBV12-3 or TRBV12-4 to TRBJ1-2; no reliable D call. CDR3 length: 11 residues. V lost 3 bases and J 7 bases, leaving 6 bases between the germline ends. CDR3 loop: CASSLYPGYTF. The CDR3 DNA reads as TGTGCCAGCAGTTTGTATCCTGGCTACACCTTC.

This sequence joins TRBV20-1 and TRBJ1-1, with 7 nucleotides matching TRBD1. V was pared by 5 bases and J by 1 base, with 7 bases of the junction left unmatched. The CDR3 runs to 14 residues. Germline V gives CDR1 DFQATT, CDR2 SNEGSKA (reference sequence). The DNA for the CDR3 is TGCAGTGCTCCCACGGGGACAGCGAACACTGAAGCTTTCTTT. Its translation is CSAPTGTANTEAFF.

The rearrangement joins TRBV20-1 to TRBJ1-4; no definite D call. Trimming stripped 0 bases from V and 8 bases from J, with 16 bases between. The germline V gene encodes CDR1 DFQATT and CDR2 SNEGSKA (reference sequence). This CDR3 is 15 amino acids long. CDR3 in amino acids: CSARESGNAHEKLFF. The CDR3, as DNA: TGCAGTGCTAGAGAGTCGGGAAACGCGCACGAAAAACTGTTTTTT.

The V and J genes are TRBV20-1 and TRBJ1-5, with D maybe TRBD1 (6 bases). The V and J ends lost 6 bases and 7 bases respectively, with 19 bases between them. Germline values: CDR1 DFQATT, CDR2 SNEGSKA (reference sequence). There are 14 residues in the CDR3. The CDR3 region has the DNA TGCAGTGCCCCGACAGGCACAATATGGCAGCCCCAGCATTTT. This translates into CSAPTGTIWQPQHF.

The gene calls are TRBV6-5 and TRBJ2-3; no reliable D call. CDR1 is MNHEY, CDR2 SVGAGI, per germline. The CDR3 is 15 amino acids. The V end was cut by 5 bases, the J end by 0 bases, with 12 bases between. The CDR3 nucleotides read TGTGCCAGCAGTCGACTTGGCGCTAGCACAGATACGCAGTATTTT. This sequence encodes CASSRLGASTDTQYF.

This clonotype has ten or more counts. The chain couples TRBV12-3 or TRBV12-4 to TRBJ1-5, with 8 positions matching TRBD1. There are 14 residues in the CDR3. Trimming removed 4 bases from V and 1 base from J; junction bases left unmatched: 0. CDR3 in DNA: TGTGCCAGCAGTTGGACAGGGAGCAATCAGCCCCAGCATTTT. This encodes CASSWTGSNQPQHF.

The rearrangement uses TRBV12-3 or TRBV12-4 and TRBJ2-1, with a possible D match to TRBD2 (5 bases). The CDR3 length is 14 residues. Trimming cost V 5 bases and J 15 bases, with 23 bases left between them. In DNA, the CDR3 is TGTGCCAGCAGTCCCCGCGGTACCTTCGGAGGAGGGTTCTTC. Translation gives CASSPRGTFGGGFF.

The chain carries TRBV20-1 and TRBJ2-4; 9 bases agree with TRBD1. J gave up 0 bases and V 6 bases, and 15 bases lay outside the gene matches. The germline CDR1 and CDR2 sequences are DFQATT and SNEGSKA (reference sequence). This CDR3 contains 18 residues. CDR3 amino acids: CSASKGTGFPLAKNIQYF. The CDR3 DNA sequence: TGCAGTGCCTCGAAAGGGACAGGGTTCCCCTTAGCCAAAAACATTCAGTACTTC.

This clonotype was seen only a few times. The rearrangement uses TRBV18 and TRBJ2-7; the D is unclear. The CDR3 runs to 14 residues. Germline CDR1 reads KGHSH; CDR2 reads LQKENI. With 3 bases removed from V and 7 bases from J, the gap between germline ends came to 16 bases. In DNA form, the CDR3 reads TGTGCCAGCTCACCCCGGGCAGGTGGCCTGGAGCAGTACTTC. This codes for CASSPRAGGLEQYF.

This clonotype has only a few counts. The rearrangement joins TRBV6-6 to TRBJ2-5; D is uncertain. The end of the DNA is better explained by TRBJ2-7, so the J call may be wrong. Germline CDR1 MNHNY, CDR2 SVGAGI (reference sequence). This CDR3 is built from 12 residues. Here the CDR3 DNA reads TGTGCCAGCAGTTGGGCCATCGACGAGCAGTACTTC. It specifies CASSWAIDEQYF.

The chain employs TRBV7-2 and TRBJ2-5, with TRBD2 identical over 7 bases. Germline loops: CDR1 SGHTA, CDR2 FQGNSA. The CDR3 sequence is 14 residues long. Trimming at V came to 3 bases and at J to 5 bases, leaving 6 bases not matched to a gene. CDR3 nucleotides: TGTGCCAGCAGCTTCCTCGGGGGGTTGGAGACCCAGTACTTC. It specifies CASSFLGGLETQYF.

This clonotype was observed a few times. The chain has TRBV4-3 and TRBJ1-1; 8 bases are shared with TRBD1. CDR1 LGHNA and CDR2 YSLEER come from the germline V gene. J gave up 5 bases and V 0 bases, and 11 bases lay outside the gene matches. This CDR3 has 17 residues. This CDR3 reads CASSQDLIHRGNTEAFF. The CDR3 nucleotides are TGCGCCAGCAGCCAAGATCTGATCCACAGGGGGAATACTGAAGCTTTCTTT.

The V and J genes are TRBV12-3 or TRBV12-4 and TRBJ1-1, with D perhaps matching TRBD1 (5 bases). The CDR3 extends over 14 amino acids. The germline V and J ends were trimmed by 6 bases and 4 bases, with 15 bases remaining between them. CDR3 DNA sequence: TGTGCCAGCAGCCAGACAATGGGGGGCACTGAAGCTTTCTTT. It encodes CASSQTMGGTEAFF.

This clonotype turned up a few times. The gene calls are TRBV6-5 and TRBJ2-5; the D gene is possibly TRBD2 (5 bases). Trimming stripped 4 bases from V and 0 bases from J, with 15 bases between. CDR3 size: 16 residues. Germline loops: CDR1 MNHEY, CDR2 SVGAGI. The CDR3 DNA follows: TGTGCCAGCAGTTCCGCGGGCAGGCAGTACCAAGAGACCCAGTACTTC. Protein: CASSSAGRQYQETQYF.